These T cell receptor beta chains were read from a single sample in a study of T-cell reconstitution after alpha-beta-depleted transplantation in children. Each CDR3 protein is one row after TCRdb ran MiXCR on the PCR reads. In the table there are hundreds of thousands of distinct CDR3 sequences, roughly an eighth of which are singletons. The sample in question was PBMCs from the stem cell graft donor, obtained from the stem cell graft. These TCRs come from a human donor who donated a stem cell graft to a child with combined immunodeficiency. The CDR3 runs from the conserved cysteine through the conserved F or W. D genes are given only for firm matches. Clone size is not always given. Where it is, it says once, few, many or a class for expanded clones.

d_gene: TRBD2
v_gene: TRBV29-1
j_gene: TRBJ2-7
abundance: few
CDR3aa: CSVGPRGGITYEQYF
CDR3nt: TGCAGCGTTGGCCCTCGGGGAGGGATTACCTACGAGCAGTACTTC

d_gene: .
v_gene: TRBV5-1
j_gene: TRBJ1-5
abundance: many
CDR3aa: CASSPGDAGQLQPQHF
CDR3nt: TGCGCCAGCAGCCCCGGCGATGCGGGACAACTGCAGCCCCAGCATTTT

d_gene: TRBD1
v_gene: TRBV4-2
j_gene: TRBJ2-2
abundance: .
CDR3aa: CASSHPGATGEFGNTGELFF
CDR3nt: TGTGCCAGCAGCCACCCGGGAGCGACAGGGGAATTCGGGAACACCGGGGAGCTGTTTTTT

d_gene: .
v_gene: TRBV6-5
j_gene: TRBJ2-1
abundance: .
CDR3aa: CASSYSNRLEQFF
CDR3nt: TGTGCCAGCAGTTACTCGAACAGACTCGAGCAGTTCTTC

d_gene: TRBD1
v_gene: TRBV4-3
j_gene: TRBJ2-3
abundance: .
CDR3aa: CASSPSEGASDTQYF
CDR3nt: TGCGCCAGCAGCCCCTCCGAGGGGGCATCAGATACGCAGTATTTT

d_gene: .
v_gene: TRBV20-1
j_gene: TRBJ2-5
abundance: few
CDR3aa: CSASDTGGTQYF
CDR3nt: TGCAGTGCTAGTGACACCGGAGGGACCCAGTACTTC

d_gene: TRBD2
v_gene: TRBV6-1
j_gene: TRBJ2-1
abundance: many
CDR3aa: CANEAGANLYNEQFF
CDR3nt: TGTGCCAACGAAGCGGGAGCTAATTTATACAATGAGCAGTTCTTC

d_gene: .
v_gene: TRBV27
j_gene: TRBJ2-2
abundance: few
CDR3aa: CASSFGTEWAGELFF
CDR3nt: TGTGCCAGCAGTTTCGGCACCGAGTGGGCCGGGGAGCTGTTTTTT

d_gene: .
v_gene: TRBV29-1
j_gene: TRBJ2-1
abundance: many
CDR3aa: CSVAGIISNEQFF
CDR3nt: TGCAGCGTCGCAGGGATCATTTCTAATGAGCAGTTCTTC

d_gene: .
v_gene: TRBV12-3/TRBV12-4
j_gene: TRBJ1-1
abundance: many
CDR3aa: CASRAGLGTEAFF
CDR3nt: TGTGCCAGCAGGGCGGGACTAGGGACTGAAGCTTTCTTT

d_gene: .
v_gene: TRBV12-3/TRBV12-4
j_gene: TRBJ2-7
abundance: many
CDR3aa: CASSPQGRSGEQYF
CDR3nt: TGTGCCAGCAGTCCACAGGGAAGGTCTGGAGAGCAGTACTTC

d_gene: .
v_gene: TRBV2
j_gene: TRBJ2-7
abundance: .
CDR3aa: CASSELGGGVHEQYF
CDR3nt: TGTGCCAGCAGTGAATTGGGGGGAGGCGTCCACGAGCAGTACTTC

d_gene: TRBD2
v_gene: TRBV20-1
j_gene: TRBJ2-3
abundance: .
CDR3aa: CSARDLRGGRTDTQYF
CDR3nt: TGCAGTGCTAGGGACTTGCGGGGGGGGCGCACAGATACGCAGTATTTT

d_gene: .
v_gene: TRBV12-3/TRBV12-4
j_gene: TRBJ2-3
abundance: few
CDR3aa: CASSLALEDFIVKDTQYF
CDR3nt: TGTGCCAGCAGTTTAGCGCTTGAGGACTTCATTGTTAAGGATACGCAGTATTTT

d_gene: TRBD2
v_gene: TRBV12-3/TRBV12-4
j_gene: TRBJ2-1
abundance: few
CDR3aa: CASSLSSGGEQFF
CDR3nt: TGTGCCAGCAGTTTATCTAGCGGCGGTGAGCAGTTCTTC

d_gene: TRBD1
v_gene: TRBV7-2
j_gene: TRBJ2-7
abundance: .
CDR3aa: CASSAPGQGAAQYF
CDR3nt: TGTGCCAGCAGCGCCCCGGGACAGGGGGCCGCTCAGTACTTC

d_gene: .
v_gene: TRBV20-1
j_gene: TRBJ1-2
abundance: .
CDR3aa: CSVQFLFNYGYTF
CDR3nt: TGCAGTGTCCAGTTCCTATTTAACTATGGCTACACCTTC

d_gene: TRBD2
v_gene: TRBV14
j_gene: TRBJ2-1
abundance: once
CDR3aa: CASSQLAGGAYNEQFF
CDR3nt: TGTGCCAGCAGCCAACTAGCGGGGGGGGCTTACAATGAGCAGTTCTTC

d_gene: TRBD2
v_gene: TRBV28
j_gene: TRBJ2-1
abundance: many
CDR3aa: CASSLSGGWNEQFF
CDR3nt: TGTGCCAGCAGTTTATCGGGGGGGTGGAATGAGCAGTTCTTC

d_gene: TRBD1
v_gene: TRBV14
j_gene: TRBJ2-7
abundance: few
CDR3aa: CALGQGSPREQYF
CDR3nt: TGTGCCCTGGGACAGGGGAGCCCTCGGGAGCAGTACTTC

d_gene: .
v_gene: TRBV28
j_gene: TRBJ2-7
abundance: many
CDR3aa: CASSKMTGRHEQYF
CDR3nt: TGTGCCAGCAGTAAGATGACAGGGAGGCACGAGCAGTACTTC

d_gene: TRBD2
v_gene: TRBV20-1
j_gene: TRBJ2-3
abundance: few
CDR3aa: CSARGLAGETDTQYF
CDR3nt: TGCAGTGCTAGAGGGCTAGCGGGAGAGACAGATACGCAGTATTTT

d_gene: .
v_gene: TRBV5-1
j_gene: TRBJ2-1
abundance: many
CDR3aa: CASSLVGTSYNEQFF
CDR3nt: TGCGCCAGCAGCTTGGTAGGCACATCCTACAATGAGCAGTTCTTC

d_gene: TRBD1
v_gene: TRBV4-3
j_gene: TRBJ1-3
abundance: few
CDR3aa: CASSQRSGTEWADGNTIYF
CDR3nt: TGCGCCAGCAGCCAAAGATCGGGGACAGAGTGGGCAGATGGAAACACCATATATTTT

d_gene: .
v_gene: TRBV20-1
j_gene: TRBJ2-7
abundance: many
CDR3aa: CSGGISYEQYF
CDR3nt: TGCAGTGGAGGAATCTCCTACGAGCAGTACTTC

d_gene: TRBD1
v_gene: TRBV2
j_gene: TRBJ2-7
abundance: many
CDR3aa: CASSEWVGQGAEQYF
CDR3nt: TGTGCCAGCAGTGAATGGGTAGGACAGGGAGCCGAGCAGTACTTC

d_gene: .
v_gene: TRBV9
j_gene: TRBJ2-2
abundance: few
CDR3aa: CASSWTGTLTGELFF
CDR3nt: TGTGCCAGCAGCTGGACCGGGACCCTCACCGGGGAGCTGTTTTTT

d_gene: TRBD1
v_gene: TRBV12-3/TRBV12-4
j_gene: TRBJ1-6
abundance: .
CDR3aa: CTSSLAPGQGSSYNSPLHF
CDR3nt: TGTACCAGCAGTTTAGCCCCCGGACAGGGGAGCTCCTATAATTCACCCCTCCACTTT

d_gene: .
v_gene: TRBV7-6
j_gene: TRBJ1-1
abundance: few
CDR3aa: CASSLVPGSENTEAFF
CDR3nt: TGTGCCAGCAGCTTAGTCCCAGGCTCAGAGAACACTGAAGCTTTCTTT

d_gene: .
v_gene: TRBV27
j_gene: TRBJ2-1
abundance: .
CDR3aa: CASRGEQGIYEQFF
CDR3nt: TGTGCCAGCAGGGGGGAACAGGGAATCTATGAGCAGTTCTTC

d_gene: .
v_gene: TRBV7-9
j_gene: TRBJ1-1
abundance: .
CDR3aa: CASSFGTPGWAFF
CDR3nt: TGTGCCAGCAGCTTCGGGACACCCGGTTGGGCTTTCTTT

d_gene: .
v_gene: TRBV6-5
j_gene: TRBJ1-4
abundance: many
CDR3aa: CASSYSKGGDPEKLFF
CDR3nt: TGTGCCAGCAGTTACTCGAAGGGAGGAGATCCTGAAAAACTGTTTTTT

d_gene: TRBD1
v_gene: TRBV20-1
j_gene: TRBJ2-1
abundance: .
CDR3aa: CSARAGTGSLDEQFF
CDR3nt: TGCAGTGCTAGGGCCGGGACAGGGAGTTTGGATGAGCAGTTCTTC

d_gene: TRBD2
v_gene: TRBV6-2/TRBV6-3
j_gene: TRBJ2-1
abundance: .
CDR3aa: CTVRTSFSNEQFF
CDR3nt: TGTACCGTCCGGACTAGCTTCTCCAATGAGCAGTTCTTC

d_gene: TRBD1
v_gene: TRBV6-2/TRBV6-3
j_gene: TRBJ2-7
abundance: many
CDR3aa: CASSYTGDEQYF
CDR3nt: TGTGCCAGCAGTTATACAGGGGACGAGCAGTACTTC

d_gene: TRBD1
v_gene: TRBV20-1
j_gene: TRBJ2-2
abundance: many
CDR3aa: CSARRQGASTGELFF
CDR3nt: TGCAGTGCACGTCGTCAGGGGGCAAGCACCGGGGAGCTGTTTTTT

d_gene: TRBD1
v_gene: TRBV6-2/TRBV6-3
j_gene: TRBJ2-7
abundance: .
CDR3aa: CASSHPTGYDEQYF
CDR3nt: TGTGCCAGCAGTCATCCGACAGGGTACGACGAGCAGTACTTC

d_gene: TRBD2
v_gene: TRBV7-3
j_gene: TRBJ2-1
abundance: few
CDR3aa: CASSLVGTSRGEQFF
CDR3nt: TGTGCCAGCAGCTTAGTGGGGACTAGTAGGGGTGAGCAGTTCTTC

d_gene: .
v_gene: TRBV5-1
j_gene: TRBJ2-7
abundance: many
CDR3aa: CASSFVISGNYEQYF
CDR3nt: TGCGCCAGCAGCTTCGTTATCTCAGGGAACTACGAGCAGTACTTC

d_gene: .
v_gene: TRBV12-3/TRBV12-4
j_gene: TRBJ2-5
abundance: .
CDR3aa: CASSLGYLRQETQYF
CDR3nt: TGTGCCAGCAGTTTGGGCTATCTGCGTCAAGAGACCCAGTACTTC

d_gene: TRBD1
v_gene: TRBV7-8
j_gene: TRBJ2-7
abundance: few
CDR3aa: CASSGDRLYEQYF
CDR3nt: TGTGCCAGCAGTGGGGACAGACTCTACGAGCAGTACTTC

d_gene: .
v_gene: TRBV7-2
j_gene: TRBJ1-1
abundance: many
CDR3aa: CASSLGRANTEAFF
CDR3nt: TGTGCCAGCAGCTTGGGCAGAGCTAACACTGAAGCTTTCTTT

d_gene: TRBD2
v_gene: TRBV7-6
j_gene: TRBJ2-3
abundance: .
CDR3aa: CASSLRSSGTTDTQYF
CDR3nt: TGTGCCAGCAGCTTAAGATCTAGCGGAACCACAGATACGCAGTATTTT

d_gene: .
v_gene: TRBV12-3/TRBV12-4
j_gene: TRBJ2-2
abundance: .
CDR3aa: CASRPREAGELFF
CDR3nt: TGTGCCAGCAGACCCAGGGAGGCCGGGGAGCTGTTTTTT

d_gene: TRBD1
v_gene: TRBV28
j_gene: TRBJ2-7
abundance: few
CDR3aa: CASSLYPGQGAGEQYF
CDR3nt: TGTGCCAGCAGCCTTTATCCGGGACAGGGGGCAGGCGAGCAGTACTTC

d_gene: TRBD2
v_gene: TRBV12-3/TRBV12-4
j_gene: TRBJ2-5
abundance: .
CDR3aa: CASTRSSGGGSETQYF
CDR3nt: TGTGCCAGCACGCGGTCGAGCGGCGGGGGTTCAGAGACCCAGTACTTC

d_gene: TRBD2
v_gene: TRBV2
j_gene: TRBJ2-1
abundance: .
CDR3aa: CASRAGLAGNNEQFF
CDR3nt: TGTGCCAGCAGGGCGGGACTAGCGGGAAACAATGAGCAGTTCTTC

d_gene: .
v_gene: TRBV20-1
j_gene: TRBJ2-7
abundance: few
CDR3aa: CSATGRLSYEQYF
CDR3nt: TGCAGTGCAACAGGACGCCTGAGCTACGAGCAGTACTTC

d_gene: .
v_gene: TRBV12-3/TRBV12-4
j_gene: TRBJ2-3
abundance: many
CDR3aa: CASSPVTSTDTQYF
CDR3nt: TGTGCCAGCAGTCCGGTGACTAGCACAGATACGCAGTATTTT